The 30 T cell receptor beta chains below all came from one sample that was sequenced in a study of blood T cell repertoires in COVID-19. TCRdb keeps only in-frame clones here, not all; method: immunoSEQ multiplex PCR. The sample has 300,000 or so clones; 85% to 90% are singletons. Sequencing input: peripheral blood. The source of these receptors is a middle-aged woman with acute or convalescent COVID-19.

The chain has TRBV5-1 and TRBJ1-1, with TRBD1 as a possible D gene (6 bases). Trimming stripped 7 bases from V and 7 bases from J, with 17 bases between. There are 13 residues in the CDR3. CDR1 is SGHRS and CDR2 is YFSETQ in the germline V gene. CDR3 residues: CASRTGGRVEAFF. The CDR3, as DNA: TGCGCCAGCCGGACGGGGGGGCGGGTTGAAGCTTTCTTT.

This chain connects TRBV10-2 to TRBJ2-3; D may be TRBD1 (5 bases). The germline gives CDR1 WSHSY, CDR2 SAAADI. Trimming cost V 2 bases and J 2 bases, with 8 bases left between them. The CDR3 consists of 14 residues. CDR3 sequence: CASSEGRATDTQYF. CDR3 DNA sequence: TGCGCCAGCAGTGAGGGCAGGGCCACAGATACGCAGTATTTT.

The chain joins TRBV2 to TRBJ2-5, with 9 bases fitting TRBD2. CDR3 length: 15 residues. V shed 1 base, J shed 3 bases, and the junction held 3 bases outside the gene matches. Germline V gene lookup returns CDR1 SNHLY and CDR2 FYNNEI. In nucleotides, the CDR3 is TGTGCCAGCAGTGAAGGGCGGGGGGGAGAAGAGACCCAGTACTTC. Protein product: CASSEGRGGEETQYF. The variable domain in full, completed from reference TRBV2 and TRBJ2-5, reads EPEVTQTPSHQVTQMGQEVILRCVPISNHLYFYWYRQILGQKVEFLVSFYNNEISEKSEIFDDQFSVERPDGSNFTLKIRSTKLEDSAMYFCASSEGRGGEETQYFGPGTRLLVL.

This rearrangement joins TRBV24-1 to TRBJ2-5; 9 bases are shared with TRBD1. Germline trimming cut 3 bases from V and 5 bases from J; bases unmatched to any gene: 6. Germline lookup yields CDR1 KGHDR and CDR2 SFDVKD. This CDR3 is 15 amino acids long. CDR3 sequence: CATSDPGQGGETQYF. The DNA for the CDR3 is TGTGCCACCAGTGATCCGGGACAGGGCGGGGAGACCCAGTACTTC.

This clone came up once. The gene calls are TRBV24-1 and TRBJ1-1; 7 bases are a match to TRBD1. Trimming removed 9 bases from V and 4 bases from J; junction bases left unmatched: 10. The CDR3 covers 14 residues. In germline, CDR1 is KGHDR, CDR2 SFDVKD. The CDR3 DNA reads as TGTGCCACCCGGGAGACAGGGAGCACCACTGAAGCTTTCTTT. Protein: CATRETGSTTEAFF.

The chain carries TRBV7-9 and TRBJ2-7; 9 bases map to TRBD1. CDR1 is SEHNR and CDR2 is FQNEAQ in the germline V gene (reference sequence). V shed 5 bases and J 6 bases; nucleotides not matched to a gene: 8. This CDR3 is 14 amino acids long. The CDR3 nucleotides read TGTGCCAGCAGCAGAGTACAGGGGGCCGGCGAGCAGTACGTC. Encoded protein: CASSRVQGAGEQYV.

V is TRBV28 and J is TRBJ2-5, with D perhaps matching TRBD1 (5 bases). This CDR3 has 14 residues. Germline lookup yields CDR1 MDHEN and CDR2 SYDVKM. V lost 6 bases and J 2 bases, leaving 13 bases between the germline ends. The CDR3 nucleotides are TGTGCCAGCAGGAAGGGGTTTCCACAAGAGACCCAGTACTTC. This translates into CASRKGFPQETQYF.

The rearrangement joins TRBV6-1 to TRBJ1-1; TRBD1 is a possible D gene (5 bases). The CDR3 is made up of 14 amino acids. V was shortened by 3 bases and J by 2 bases, with 10 bases between the two germline ends. CDR1 and CDR2 (germline): MNHNS, SASEGT. CDR3: CASSDKGHNTEAFF. CDR3 bases: TGTGCCAGCAGTGATAAGGGGCATAACACTGAAGCTTTCTTT.

The V call is TRBV13, the J call TRBJ1-2; the match to TRBD1 covers 11 bases. With 2 bases clipped from V and 6 bases from J, the junction kept 11 bases outside the gene matches. The CDR3 spans 17 residues. Germline CDR1 PRHDT, CDR2 FYEKMQ (reference sequence). CDR3 bases: TGTGCCAGCAGCTTATATTCCCCGGACAGGGGGCTCAATGGCTACACCTTC. It yields the protein CASSLYSPDRGLNGYTF.

The CDR3 DNA is TGTGCCAGTAGTATAGGTGGACAGGGAGGTCAGCCCCAGCATTTT. Protein product: CASSIGGQGGQPQHF. V usage is TRBV19 and J usage is TRBJ1-5; 8 bases line up with TRBD1. The CDR3 length is 15 residues. The V segment lost 1 base and the J segment 6 bases; nucleotides outside the gene matches: 5. Germline CDR1 reads LNHDA; CDR2 reads SQIVND (reference sequence).

J is TRBJ2-7 and V is TRBV14, with 10 bases fitting TRBD1. Germline V gene sequence: CDR1 SGHDN, CDR2 FVKESK. J lost 3 bases, V lost 3 bases, and 5 bases had no gene match. The CDR3 runs to 15 residues. CDR3 sequence reads: CASSQGQGFNYEQYV. DNA for the CDR3: TGTGCCAGCAGCCAGGGACAGGGGTTTAACTACGAGCAGTACGTC.

This rearrangement joins TRBV6-6 to TRBJ2-7; D may be TRBD2 (6 bases). Germline V lookup: CDR1 MNHNY, CDR2 SVGAGI (reference sequence). This CDR3 spans 15 amino acids. Trimming took off 10 bases at V and 2 bases at J, with 21 bases between the two ends. Written as DNA, the CDR3 is TGTGCCACCAGAGGGACTGCCGGTACGACCTACGAGCAGTACGTC. Translating it yields CATRGTAGTTYEQYV.

This chain joins TRBV7-9 and TRBJ1-1, with TRBD1 as a possible D gene (5 bases). Trimming stripped 0 bases from V and 8 bases from J, with 7 bases between. Germline V gene lookup returns CDR1 SEHNR and CDR2 FQNEAQ (reference sequence). The CDR3 has 12 residues. CDR3 DNA: TGTGCCAGCAGCTTAGCTAACAGGGAAGCTTTCTTT. It yields the protein CASSLANREAFF.

The CDR3 region has the DNA TGTGCCAGCAGTGAACGGGCTAGCGGTTACACCGGGGAGCTGTTTTTT. Amino acid sequence: CASSERASGYTGELFF. The chain combines TRBV2 with TRBJ2-2; 7 positions agree with TRBD2. Germline V gives CDR1 SNHLY, CDR2 FYNNEI. This CDR3 region has 16 residues. V was pared by 2 bases and J by 3 bases, with 6 bases of the junction left unmatched.

This rearrangement joins TRBV2 to TRBJ2-2; TRBD1 might be the D (5 bases). The CDR3 sequence is 13 residues long. Trimming took off 6 bases at V and 6 bases at J, with 11 bases between the two ends. CDR1 and CDR2 (germline): SNHLY, FYNNEI. The CDR3 sequence is CASSPQASGELFF. DNA for the CDR3: TGTGCCAGCAGCCCACAGGCTTCCGGGGAGCTGTTTTTT.

The chain links TRBV7-3 to TRBJ2-3; 8 positions agree with TRBD2. Trimming removed 5 bases from V and 3 bases from J; junction bases left unmatched: 10. This CDR3 region has 16 residues. The V gene's germline CDR1 is SGHTA and CDR2 FQGTGA. DNA of the CDR3: TGTGCCAGCAGCGCCGGTAATAGCGGGGCTACAGATACGCAGTATTTT. It is translated as CASSAGNSGATDTQYF.

The CDR3 spells CASSFSGTSGGASYNEQFF. The CDR3 nucleotides are TGTGCCAGCAGTTTCTCTGGGACTAGCGGGGGGGCGTCCTACAATGAGCAGTTCTTC. This sequence joins TRBV27 and TRBJ2-1, with 16 positions matching TRBD2. Unmatched junction bases numbered 6, after V lost 3 bases and J lost 1 base. Germline values: CDR1 MNHEY, CDR2 SMNVEV (reference sequence). The CDR3 runs 19 residues.

The chain employs TRBV18 and TRBJ2-5; D is perhaps TRBD1 (5 bases). The CDR3 is 14 residues long. The V end lost 6 bases, the J end lost 3 bases, and 14 bases lay between the germline ends. Per the germline V gene, CDR1 is KGHSH and CDR2 is LQKENI. The CDR3 region is CASSTRAQKETQYF. Here the CDR3 DNA reads TGTGCCAGCTCCACCAGGGCCCAGAAAGAGACCCAGTACTTC.

This clone turned up a few times. The J gene is TRBJ1-1, the V gene TRBV2; 9 positions match TRBD1. The germline V gene has CDR1 SNHLY and CDR2 FYNNEI. CDR3 length: 15 residues. V lost 6 bases and J lost 4; bases outside the gene matches: 9. CDR3 DNA: TGTGCCAGCAGGGCGTCGGGACAGGGTCTCACTGAAGCTTTCTTT. Its translation: CASRASGQGLTEAFF.

This rearrangement joins TRBV5-1 to TRBJ1-1; 11 positions match TRBD1. This CDR3 contains 17 residues. The V gene end was trimmed by 1 base and the J gene end by 1 base; junction bases not matched to a gene: 6. Germline V gene sequence: CDR1 SGHRS, CDR2 YFSETQ. The CDR3 coding sequence is TGCGCCAGCAGCTTGTGGGGACAGGGGGACCAGAACACTGAAGCTTTCTTT. Its protein product is CASSLWGQGDQNTEAFF.

The chain carries TRBV5-1 and TRBJ2-1; D possibly corresponds to TRBD1 (5 bases). The CDR3 length is 15 residues. V shed 4 bases and J shed 4 bases, with 15 bases lying between them. Germline CDR1 SGHRS, CDR2 YFSETQ. The CDR3 DNA is TGCGCCAGCAGCCCCCTAGGGGCATCATACAATGAGCAGTTCTTC. Its protein product is CASSPLGASYNEQFF.

This chain uses TRBV11-2 with TRBJ1-2, with D hard to call. Trimming stripped 5 bases from V and 4 bases from J, with 17 bases between. Germline lookup yields CDR1 SGHAT and CDR2 FQNNGV. This CDR3 has 15 amino acids. As DNA, the CDR3 is TGTGCCAGCAGCCAATTCTCTACAGACGGCTATGGCTACACCTTC. It yields the protein CASSQFSTDGYGYTF.

The rearrangement uses TRBV30 and TRBJ2-7; D might be TRBD2 (6 bases). The V and J ends lost 2 bases and 7 bases respectively, with 24 bases between them. The CDR3 covers 16 residues. The germline V gene has CDR1 GTSNPN and CDR2 SVGIG (reference sequence). CDR3 sequence (DNA): TGTGCCTGGAGTCCGTCGGGACTCCGGGGTCTCTGGGAGCAGTACGTC. It specifies CAWSPSGLRGLWEQYV.

The chain links TRBV5-1 to TRBJ1-4, with 8 nucleotides matching TRBD1. The junction had 4 bases not matched to a gene; V was cut back by 2 bases and J by 7 bases. The CDR3 has 14 amino acids. Germline V gene lookup returns CDR1 SGHRS and CDR2 YFSETQ. This CDR3 is CASSFQGAGEKLFF. CDR3 nucleotides: TGCGCCAGCAGCTTCCAGGGGGCGGGTGAAAAACTGTTTTTT.

This sequence joins TRBV5-6 and TRBJ2-1; tentative D call: TRBD1 (5 bases). Germline values: CDR1 SGHDT, CDR2 YYEEEE. The CDR3 length is 15 residues. Trimming left V 0 bases short and J 4 bases short, with 11 bases between. The CDR3 here is CASSLEGFAYNEQFF. The CDR3 DNA reads TGTGCCAGCAGCTTGGAGGGGTTTGCTTACAATGAGCAGTTCTTC. Full variable domain (outside the CDR3, taken from reference TRBV5-6 and TRBJ2-1): DAGVTQSPTHLIKTRGQQVTLRCSPKSGHDTVSWYQQALGQGPQFIFQYYEEEERQRGNFPDRFSGHQFPNYSSELNVNALLLGDSALYLCASSLEGFAYNEQFFGPGTRLTVL.

J is TRBJ2-1 and V is TRBV3-1 (or the pseudogene TRBV3-2); D remains unclear. The germline V and J ends were trimmed by 6 bases and 9 bases, with 9 bases remaining between them. The CDR3 consists of 11 residues. CDR1 LGHDT and CDR2 YNNKEL come from the germline V gene (reference sequence). DNA for the CDR3: TGTGCCAGCAGTACTTCCGGTGAGCAGTTCTTC. Protein sequence: CASSTSGEQFF.

The chain is built from TRBV27 and TRBJ1-4, with 7 positions matching TRBD1. CDR1 MNHEY and CDR2 SMNVEV come from the germline V gene (reference sequence). This CDR3 comprises 14 residues. The V gene end was trimmed by 4 bases and the J gene end by 8 bases; junction bases not matched to a gene: 7. The DNA of the CDR3 is TGTGCCAGCAGTTCAGTGACAGGGTGGGAAAAACTGTTTTTT. This encodes CASSSVTGWEKLFF.

The table lists this clone with a count of one. The V and J genes are TRBV6-5 and TRBJ1-2; the D gene is possibly TRBD1 (6 bases). Trimming took 4 bases from V and 8 from J, leaving 14 bases between them. The CDR3 is made up of 13 amino acids. Per germline, CDR1 MNHEY and CDR2 SVGAGI. The CDR3 spells CASSSNRERGYTF. Written as DNA, the CDR3 is TGTGCCAGCAGTTCCAACAGGGAACGGGGCTACACCTTC.

The chain couples TRBV6-5 to TRBJ1-2, with TRBD1 as a possible D gene (5 bases). V gave up 5 bases and J gave up 6 bases, with 10 bases separating them. CDR3 size: 12 residues. Germline loops: CDR1 MNHEY, CDR2 SVGAGI. The chain's CDR3 is CASSRRGNGYTF. The CDR3 DNA follows: TGTGCCAGCAGTCGAAGGGGTAATGGCTACACCTTC.

J is TRBJ1-1 and V is TRBV19; D is perhaps TRBD1 (6 bases). The CDR3 is 15 residues long. CDR1 is LNHDA and CDR2 is SQIVND in the germline V gene (reference sequence). Trimming removed 8 bases from V and 1 base from J, with 17 bases in between. DNA of the CDR3: TGTGCCAGTGGGGGTTATCAGGGGCCGAACACTGAAGCTTTCTTT. It encodes CASGGYQGPNTEAFF.